What follows describes a single T cell receptor (beta chain). The antigen is undetermined. This sample is drawn from a study of OX40 agonist ivuxolimab in advanced cancers. Study context: The drug used for patients, ivuxolimab, was an agonistic anti-OX40 (CD134) antibody.

V was pared by 8 bases and J by 6 bases, with 13 bases between. CDR3 length: 12 residues. Germline V gene data show CDR1 as MGHDK and CDR2 as SYGVNS. This table comes from immunoSEQ multiplex PCR, and its TCRdb copy is limited to in-frame clones, with some not included. The sample records about 100,000 clones, around 91% being singletons. Autoimmune disease history or systemic immunosuppression disqualified patients. Overall study findings and caveats: By week 6 at 0.1 to 3.0 mg/kg, blood CD4+ and CD8+ T cells had expanded clonally.

The chain links TRBV25-1 to TRBJ1-2; D is perhaps TRBD1 (6 bases). The source of this sequence is an adult with an advanced solid tumor such as melanoma, head and neck, liver or kidney cancer. Sequences were derived from CD4+ or CD8+ T cells sorted from blood, sampled in a trial of the OX40 agonist ivuxolimab. CDR3 sequence: CASRRGVDGYTF. CDR3 nucleotides: TGTGCCAGCCGCAGGGGCGTCGATGGCTACACCTTC.